This TCR beta chain was captured in a study of blood T cells in healthy people across ages. Broader study findings: It was the long-lived donors that had more naive CD4+ cells and higher diversity than aged donors.

Regarding this clonotype: Its specificity is not known. Its ends do not fully match the called genes, so a read error is possible.

Peripheral blood from each donor was collected in a volume of approximately 9.2 milliliters. They isolated at least 6 million PBMCs from each sample. The CDR3 runs to 13 residues. Germline assignment: CDR1 SQVTM and CDR2 ANQGSEA. The second PCR ran about 6 to 11 cycles with a sample-barcoded 5' primer and J-beta primers. TCRdb reprocessed the 5' RACE reads via MiXCR and lists one record per CDR3 protein. The sample has about 800,000 distinct CDR3 sequences, 20% to 25% seen once. This sample also appeared in a second study, on T cells of mothers and their children. From that study: Using roughly 1.5 ug per 15 ul, all extracted RNA underwent cDNA synthesis.

The receptor was derived from a boy aged 10-17 years in good health. Sequencing used blood. The V gene is TRBV29-1, the J gene TRBJ2-1, with TRBD1 matching over 8 bases. Written as DNA, the CDR3 is TGCAGCGTGGACCGGGACAGGTACAACGAGCAGTTCTTC. It codes for CSVDRDRYNEQFF.